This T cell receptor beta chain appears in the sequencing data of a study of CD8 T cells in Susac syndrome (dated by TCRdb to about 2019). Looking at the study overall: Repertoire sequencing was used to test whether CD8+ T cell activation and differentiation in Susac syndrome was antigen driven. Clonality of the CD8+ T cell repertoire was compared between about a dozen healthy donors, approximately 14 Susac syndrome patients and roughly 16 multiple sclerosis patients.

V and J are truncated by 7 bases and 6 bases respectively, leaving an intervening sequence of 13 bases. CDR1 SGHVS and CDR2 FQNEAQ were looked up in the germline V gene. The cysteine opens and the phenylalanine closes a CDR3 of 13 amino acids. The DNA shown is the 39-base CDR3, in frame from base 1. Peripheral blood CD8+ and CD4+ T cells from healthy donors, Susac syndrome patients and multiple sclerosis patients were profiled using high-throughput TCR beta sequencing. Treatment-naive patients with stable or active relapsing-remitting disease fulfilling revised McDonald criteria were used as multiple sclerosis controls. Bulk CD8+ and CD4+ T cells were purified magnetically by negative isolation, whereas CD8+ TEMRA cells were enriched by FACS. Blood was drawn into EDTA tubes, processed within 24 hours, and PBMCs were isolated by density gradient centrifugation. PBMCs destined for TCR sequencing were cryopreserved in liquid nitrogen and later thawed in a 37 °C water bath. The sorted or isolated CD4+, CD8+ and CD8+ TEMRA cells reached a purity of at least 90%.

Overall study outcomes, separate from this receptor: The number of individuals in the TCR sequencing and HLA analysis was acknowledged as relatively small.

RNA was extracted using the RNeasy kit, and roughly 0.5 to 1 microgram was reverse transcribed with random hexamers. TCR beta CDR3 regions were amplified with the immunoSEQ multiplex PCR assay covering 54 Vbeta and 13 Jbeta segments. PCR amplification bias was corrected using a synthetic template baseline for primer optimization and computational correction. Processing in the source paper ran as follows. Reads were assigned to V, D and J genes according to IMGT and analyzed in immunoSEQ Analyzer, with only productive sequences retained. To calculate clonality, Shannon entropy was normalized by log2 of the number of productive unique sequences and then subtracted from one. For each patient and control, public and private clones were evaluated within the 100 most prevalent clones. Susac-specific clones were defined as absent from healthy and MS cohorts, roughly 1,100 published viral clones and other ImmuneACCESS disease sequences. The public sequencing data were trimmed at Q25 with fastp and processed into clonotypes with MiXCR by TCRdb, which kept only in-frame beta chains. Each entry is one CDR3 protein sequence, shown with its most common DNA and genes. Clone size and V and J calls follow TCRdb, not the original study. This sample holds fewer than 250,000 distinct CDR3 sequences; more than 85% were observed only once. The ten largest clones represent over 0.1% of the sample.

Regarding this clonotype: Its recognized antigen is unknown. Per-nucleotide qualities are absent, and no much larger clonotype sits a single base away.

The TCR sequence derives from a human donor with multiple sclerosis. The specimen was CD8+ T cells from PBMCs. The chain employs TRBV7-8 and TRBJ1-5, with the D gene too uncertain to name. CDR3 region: CASMAGLSQPQHF. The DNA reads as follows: TGTGCCAGCATGGCCGGGCTGAGTCAGCCCCAGCATTTT.